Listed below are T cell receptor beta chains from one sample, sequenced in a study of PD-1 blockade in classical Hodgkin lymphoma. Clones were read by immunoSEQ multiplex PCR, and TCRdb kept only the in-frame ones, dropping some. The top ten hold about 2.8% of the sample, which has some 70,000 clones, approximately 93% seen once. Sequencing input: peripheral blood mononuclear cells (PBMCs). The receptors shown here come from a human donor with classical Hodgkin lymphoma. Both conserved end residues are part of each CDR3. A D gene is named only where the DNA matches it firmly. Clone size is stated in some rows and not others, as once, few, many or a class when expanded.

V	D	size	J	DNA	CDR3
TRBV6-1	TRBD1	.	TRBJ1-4	TGTGCCAGCAATAAAAGACAGGGGGAGGGCGAAAAACTGTTTTTT	CASNKRQGEGEKLFF
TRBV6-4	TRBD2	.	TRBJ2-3	TGTGCCAGCAGTGACTCTACTAGCGGGGGGGCAGATACGCAGTATTTT	CASSDSTSGGADTQYF
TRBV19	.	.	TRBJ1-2	TGTGCCAGTAGCTCGGTATCAGGAGGGACGGTTTACTATGGCTACACCTTC	CASSSVSGGTVYYGYTF
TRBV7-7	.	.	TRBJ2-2	TGTGCCAGCAGCTTAGTTCTGGGCACCGGGGAGCTGTTTTTT	CASSLVLGTGELFF
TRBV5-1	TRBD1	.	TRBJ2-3	TGCGCCAGCAGCTTGGAGGACAGGGCCCCAGATACGCAGTATTTT	CASSLEDRAPDTQYF
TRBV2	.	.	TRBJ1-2	TGTGCCAGCAGGGAGGATTCTCATGGCTACACCTTC	CASREDSHGYTF
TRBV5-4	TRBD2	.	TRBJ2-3	TGTGCCAGCAGCTTCCAGCGGGGGGAGTCAGATACGCAGTATTTT	CASSFQRGESDTQYF
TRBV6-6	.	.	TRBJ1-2	TGTGCCAGCAGTCCCTTTAAGGCGGGAAGCTATGGCTACACCTTC	CASSPFKAGSYGYTF
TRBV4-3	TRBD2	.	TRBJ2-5	TGCGCCAGCAGCCAGGGACTAGCGGGACCTTTAAACTTC	CASSQGLAGPLNF
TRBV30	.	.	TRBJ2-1	TGTGCCTGGACGGACGGGAGATCAAACAATGAGCAGTTCTTC	CAWTDGRSNNEQFF
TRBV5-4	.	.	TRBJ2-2	TGTGCCAGCAGGCCCACGGCTAACACCGGGGAGCTGTTTTTT	CASRPTANTGELFF
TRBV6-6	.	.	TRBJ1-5	TGTGCCAGCAGTTACGTTGGGGGCGCGGGTAATCAGCCCCAGCATTTT	CASSYVGGAGNQPQHF
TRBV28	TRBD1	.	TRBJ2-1	TGTGCCAGCAGTTTCGGGACAGCGCCCTCCTACAATGAGCAGTTCTTC	CASSFGTAPSYNEQFF
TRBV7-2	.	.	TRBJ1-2	TGTGCCAGCAGCCGTGACAGGAACTATGGCTACACCTTC	CASSRDRNYGYTF
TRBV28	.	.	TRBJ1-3	TGTGCCAGCAGTTCCTCTTACTCTGGAAACACCATATATTTT	CASSSSYSGNTIYF
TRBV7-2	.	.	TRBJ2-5	TGTGCCAGCAGCTTAGCGTTGGTGCGGGAGACCCAGTACTTC	CASSLALVRETQYF
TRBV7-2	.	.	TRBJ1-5	TGTGCCAGCAGCCTCACCAGGGGAGGCCAGCCCCAGCATTTT	CASSLTRGGQPQHF
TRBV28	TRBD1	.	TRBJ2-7	TGTGCCAGCAGCACGGACAGGGTTTTATACGAGCAGTACTTC	CASSTDRVLYEQYF
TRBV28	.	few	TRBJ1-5	TGTGCCAGCAGTTTCGTGGGCCAGCCCCAGCATTTT	CASSFVGQPQHF
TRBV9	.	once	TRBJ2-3	TGTGCCGGTGCAGAAAGCTTTTTT	CAGAESFF
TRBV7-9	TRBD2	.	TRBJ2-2	TGTGCCAGCAGCCCAGGGGTCGGGAGGGCCCGTGGGACCGGGGAGCTGTTTTTT	CASSPGVGRARGTGELFF